The rows below give T cell receptor beta chains drawn from one sample of a study of blood T cell repertoires in COVID-19. TCRdb's copy holds only in-frame clones and misses some; the assay was immunoSEQ multiplex PCR. The sample has fewer than 250,000 clones; roughly 85% are singletons. The sample comprised PBMCs or T cells enriched from blood (not recorded which). These TCRs come from a woman aged 45-65 years with acute COVID-19. Both conserved end residues are part of each CDR3. A D gene is named only where the DNA matches it firmly. Expanded clones are given a class, and other clones once, few, many or no size at all.

D: NA
J: TRBJ1-2
length: 13
size: NA
V: TRBV30
CDR3: CAWSGQTNYGYTF
DNA: TGTGCCTGGAGTGGACAGACTAACTATGGCTACACCTTC

D: NA
J: TRBJ2-1
length: 15
size: NA
V: TRBV3-1/TRBV3-2
CDR3: CASSHSTLAMNEQFF
DNA: TGTGCCAGCAGCCACTCCACACTAGCCATGAATGAGCAGTTCTTC

D: TRBD1
J: TRBJ1-6
length: 15
size: NA
V: TRBV5-1
CDR3: CASSGTGGGNSPLHF
DNA: TGCGCCAGCAGCGGGACAGGGGGCGGGAATTCACCCCTCCACTTT

D: NA
J: TRBJ2-7
length: 14
size: NA
V: TRBV4-1
CDR3: CASSQDLRGYEQYF
DNA: TGCGCCAGCAGCCAAGATCTCCGGGGGTACGAGCAGTACTTC

D: TRBD1
J: TRBJ2-3
length: 15
size: NA
V: TRBV6-2/TRBV6-3
CDR3: CASSPRDRVTDTQYF
DNA: TGTGCCAGCAGTCCGCGGGACAGGGTCACAGATACGCAGTATTTT

D: NA
J: TRBJ1-2
length: 14
size: NA
V: TRBV6-5
CDR3: CASSPNTVDYGYTF
DNA: TGTGCCAGCAGCCCAAACACCGTCGACTATGGCTACACCTTC

D: NA
J: TRBJ1-2
length: 16
size: NA
V: TRBV5-4
CDR3: CASSLAGQGPNYGYTF
DNA: TGTGCCAGCAGCTTGGCCGGGCAGGGCCCTAACTATGGCTACACCTTC

D: NA
J: TRBJ1-2
length: 13
size: NA
V: TRBV12-3/TRBV12-4
CDR3: CASSLRTAGGYTF
DNA: TGTGCCAGCAGTCTAAGAACTGCGGGGGGCTACACCTTC

D: TRBD1
J: TRBJ2-7
length: 13
size: NA
V: TRBV6-5
CDR3: CASSWDRGYEQYF
DNA: TGTGCCAGCAGCTGGGACAGGGGTTACGAGCAGTACTTC

D: NA
J: TRBJ2-1
length: 16
size: NA
V: TRBV5-1
CDR3: CASSLTGSGSYNEQFF
DNA: TGCGCCAGCAGCTTGACAGGGTCCGGTTCCTACAATGAGCAGTTCTTC

D: NA
J: TRBJ1-1
length: 14
size: NA
V: TRBV19
CDR3: CASITDRSGTEAFF
DNA: TGTGCCAGTATCACCGACAGATCCGGGACTGAAGCTTTCTTT

D: TRBD1
J: TRBJ1-1
length: 15
size: NA
V: TRBV13
CDR3: CASSRLGQGSPEAFF
DNA: TGTGCCAGCAGCCGTCTCGGACAGGGGAGTCCTGAAGCTTTCTTT

D: NA
J: TRBJ1-1
length: 12
size: NA
V: TRBV15
CDR3: CATSTRGTEAFF
DNA: TGTGCCACCAGCACTCGAGGCACTGAAGCTTTCTTT

D: NA
J: TRBJ1-5
length: 17
size: NA
V: TRBV18
CDR3: CASSPPRGSGGNQPQHF
DNA: TGTGCCAGCTCACCACCGCGGGGAAGTGGGGGCAATCAGCCCCAGCATTTT

D: NA
J: TRBJ1-5
length: 15
size: NA
V: TRBV2
CDR3: CASSDYRASNQPQHF
DNA: TGTGCCAGCAGTGACTACAGGGCTAGCAATCAGCCCCAGCATTTT

D: TRBD1
J: TRBJ1-5
length: 16
size: NA
V: TRBV19
CDR3: CASSIEGTGGNQPQHF
DNA: TGTGCCAGTAGTATAGAGGGGACAGGGGGCAATCAGCCCCAGCATTTT

D: NA
J: TRBJ2-2
length: 14
size: NA
V: TRBV9
CDR3: CASRGAANTGELFF
DNA: TGTGCCAGCAGAGGGGCGGCGAACACCGGGGAGCTGTTTTTT

D: NA
J: TRBJ1-1
length: 16
size: few
V: TRBV11-2
CDR3: CASSLPAYRTNTEAFF
DNA: TGTGCCAGCAGCTTACCCGCTTACAGGACGAACACTGAAGCTTTCTTT

D: TRBD1
J: TRBJ1-5
length: 15
size: NA
V: TRBV6-2/TRBV6-3
CDR3: CASSLVGQGHQPQHF
DNA: TGTGCCAGCAGTCTGGTGGGACAGGGGCATCAGCCCCAGCATTTT

D: TRBD2
J: TRBJ2-5
length: 17
size: NA
V: TRBV3-1/TRBV3-2
CDR3: CASSQYTSGGVQETQYF
DNA: TGTGCCAGCAGCCAATATACTAGCGGGGGGGTCCAAGAGACCCAGTACTTC

D: TRBD2
J: TRBJ2-2
length: 17
size: NA
V: TRBV5-1
CDR3: CASSYKPSGLGTGELFF
DNA: TGCGCCAGCAGCTACAAGCCTTCGGGACTAGGGACCGGGGAGCTGTTTTTT

D: NA
J: TRBJ1-1
length: 15
size: NA
V: TRBV6-5
CDR3: CASTEIRGVNTEAFF
DNA: TGTGCCAGCACCGAGATCAGGGGAGTGAACACTGAAGCTTTCTTT

D: NA
J: TRBJ2-2
length: 16
size: NA
V: TRBV6-2/TRBV6-3
CDR3: CASSYNTGRVTGELFF
DNA: TGTGCCAGCAGTTACAACACAGGGCGTGTCACCGGGGAGCTGTTTTTT

D: NA
J: TRBJ1-5
length: 14
size: NA
V: TRBV5-4
CDR3: CASSRDMADQPQHF
DNA: TGTGCCAGCAGCCGGGACATGGCCGATCAGCCCCAGCATTTT

D: TRBD1
J: TRBJ1-1
length: 17
size: once
V: TRBV7-6
CDR3: CASSPTGTGALNTEAFF
DNA: TGTGCCAGCAGCCCCACCGGGACAGGGGCCTTGAACACTGAAGCTTTCTTT

D: NA
J: TRBJ1-6
length: 16
size: NA
V: TRBV19
CDR3: CAAGGNPGQYNSPLHF
DNA: TGTGCCGCCGGGGGGAACCCGGGACAATATAATTCACCCCTCCACTTT

D: TRBD1
J: TRBJ1-3
length: 18
size: NA
V: TRBV7-9
CDR3: CASSRNLNRQGSGNTIYF
DNA: TGTGCCAGCAGCCGAAATCTTAACCGACAGGGATCTGGAAACACCATATATTTT

D: TRBD2
J: TRBJ2-3
length: 15
size: NA
V: TRBV9
CDR3: CASSPGTSGGGTQYF
DNA: TGTGCCAGCAGCCCTGGGACTAGCGGGGGGGGTACGCAGTATTTT

D: NA
J: TRBJ2-2
length: 15
size: few
V: TRBV3-1/TRBV3-2
CDR3: CASSPPGGNTGELFF
DNA: TGTGCCAGCAGCCCCCCCGGGGGAAACACCGGGGAGCTGTTTTTT

D: NA
J: TRBJ1-5
length: 16
size: NA
V: TRBV4-2
CDR3: CASSQKGGGSNQPQHF
DNA: TGTGCCAGCAGCCAGAAGGGCGGGGGGAGCAATCAGCCCCAGCATTTT

D: NA
J: TRBJ1-1
length: 14
size: few
V: TRBV5-1
CDR3: CASSFASRGTEAFF
DNA: TGCGCCAGCAGCTTCGCTTCCCGGGGAACTGAAGCTTTCTTT

D: TRBD1
J: TRBJ1-4
length: 15
size: NA
V: TRBV7-9
CDR3: CASSGPGQGGEKLFF
DNA: TGTGCCAGCAGCGGCCCGGGACAGGGTGGTGAAAAACTGTTTTTT

D: NA
J: TRBJ1-1
length: 15
size: NA
V: TRBV19
CDR3: CASKPQGTPGTEAFF
DNA: TGTGCCAGTAAGCCCCAAGGGACTCCGGGAACTGAAGCTTTCTTT

D: NA
J: TRBJ1-3
length: 14
size: NA
V: TRBV4-1
CDR3: CASSQGALGNTIYF
DNA: TGCGCCAGCAGCCAAGGGGCGTTAGGAAACACCATATATTTT

D: NA
J: TRBJ1-2
length: 10
size: NA
V: TRBV16
CDR3: CASSDRGYTF
DNA: TGTGCCAGCAGCGACAGGGGCTACACCTTC

D: NA
J: TRBJ2-4
length: 14
size: NA
V: TRBV18
CDR3: CASSQSEAKNIQYF
DNA: TGTGCCAGCTCACAAAGCGAGGCCAAAAACATTCAGTACTTC

D: NA
J: TRBJ1-1
length: 16
size: once
V: TRBV6-1
CDR3: CASSELGGVLGSEAFF
DNA: TGTGCCAGCAGTGAACTCGGGGGGGTTTTGGGGTCGGAAGCTTTCTTT

D: NA
J: TRBJ1-6
length: 16
size: NA
V: TRBV19
CDR3: CASRPQGRVWNSPLHF
DNA: TGTGCCAGTAGACCACAGGGAAGAGTGTGGAATTCACCCCTCCACTTT

D: NA
J: TRBJ1-1
length: 13
size: NA
V: TRBV10-3
CDR3: CAISDAANTEAFF
DNA: TGTGCCATCAGTGACGCGGCGAACACTGAAGCTTTCTTT

D: NA
J: TRBJ2-1
length: 14
size: once
V: TRBV5-4
CDR3: CASSSAGGYNEQFF
DNA: TGTGCCAGCAGCTCCGCCGGGGGCTACAATGAGCAGTTCTTC

D: TRBD1
J: TRBJ2-7
length: 15
size: NA
V: TRBV6-5
CDR3: CASRNRGTGDYEQYF
DNA: TGTGCCAGCAGAAACCGCGGGACAGGTGACTACGAGCAGTACTTC

D: NA
J: TRBJ1-2
length: 12
size: NA
V: TRBV19
CDR3: CASSMLGDGYTF
DNA: TGTGCCAGTAGTATGTTGGGAGATGGCTACACCTTC

D: TRBD1
J: TRBJ2-1
length: 19
size: NA
V: TRBV12-5
CDR3: CASGLVGSGLGQGYNEQFF
DNA: TGTGCTAGTGGTTTGGTAGGTTCGGGCCTGGGACAGGGCTACAATGAGCAGTTCTTC

D: NA
J: TRBJ1-4
length: 16
size: few
V: TRBV21-1
CDR3: CASSPRGRRTNEKLFF
DNA: TGTGCCAGCAGCCCCAGAGGTAGGAGAACTAATGAAAAACTGTTTTTT

D: NA
J: TRBJ1-1
length: 13
size: NA
V: TRBV4-3
CDR3: CASSLNLGSEAFF
DNA: TGCGCCAGCAGCCTAAACTTGGGGAGTGAAGCTTTCTTT

D: TRBD1
J: TRBJ1-3
length: 15
size: NA
V: TRBV12-5
CDR3: CASGLVTGAGNTIYF
DNA: TGTGCTAGTGGTTTGGTTACAGGGGCTGGAAACACCATATATTTT